These 13 T cell receptor beta chains were all obtained from the same sample, sequenced in a study of Graves' ophthalmopathy and Graves' hyperthyroidism. Transcripts of RNA were the source for amplifying TCR beta CDR3 regions. The first-round RT-PCR employed HTBI primers together with the Qiagen OneStep RT-PCR kit. A multiplex PCR was then performed as the second round. Via MiXCR, TCRdb re-called the multiplex PCR reads, giving one row per CDR3 protein. Counted here are roughly 400,000 distinct CDR3 sequences, roughly 18% occurring once; the ten biggest clones make up 1.5% to 2%. The sequencing input was peripheral blood. These receptors were collected from a woman between 18 and 29 years old with Graves' ophthalmopathy.

This clonotype has ten or more counts. The rearrangement links TRBV12-3 or TRBV12-4 to TRBJ2-7; the match to TRBD2 covers 11 bases. The CDR3 has 14 residues. Unmatched junction bases numbered 2, after V lost 3 bases and J lost 4 bases. The CDR3 region has the DNA TGTGCCAGCAGTTTTACTAGCGGGAGATACGAGCAGTACTTC. Translated: CASSFTSGRYEQYF.

This clonotype was observed at least ten times. CDR3 DNA sequence: TGTGCCTGGAGTGGCCGGGACAGGCCCTATCAGCCCCAGCATTTT. Translation gives CAWSGRDRPYQPQHF. The V and J genes are TRBV30 and TRBJ1-5, with 8 bases that match TRBD1. Per the germline V gene, CDR1 is GTSNPN and CDR2 is SVGIG (reference sequence). V shed 1 base and J 5 bases; nucleotides not matched to a gene: 7. The CDR3 sequence is 15 residues long. Full variable domain (outside the CDR3, taken from reference TRBV30 and TRBJ1-5): SQTIHQWPATLVQPVGSPLSLECTVEGTSNPNLYWYRQAAGRGLQLLFYSVGIGQISSEVPQNLSASRPQDRQFILSSKKLLLSDSGFYLCAWSGRDRPYQPQHFGDGTRLSIL.

The chain couples TRBV6-2 or TRBV6-3 to TRBJ1-2, with a possible D match to TRBD1 (5 bases). CDR1 and CDR2 from the germline V gene are MNHEY and SVGEGT. CDR3 length: 13 residues. Trimming took off 2 bases at V and 6 bases at J, with 10 bases between the two ends. CDR3 bases: TGTGCCAGCAGTTACGGGGACCGGGATGGCTACACCTTC. Translating it yields CASSYGDRDGYTF.

This clonotype was recorded many times. This rearrangement joins TRBV18 to TRBJ2-5; no reliable D call. Per germline, CDR1 KGHSH and CDR2 LQKENI. Trimming pared 6 bases from V and 2 bases from J, leaving 13 bases between. The CDR3 totals 14 residues. This chain's CDR3 is CASSPRAVQETQYF. The CDR3 bases are TGTGCCAGCTCTCCAAGGGCAGTTCAAGAGACCCAGTACTTC. The complete variable domain, with remaining parts taken from reference TRBV18 and TRBJ2-5, reads NAGVMQNPRHLVRRRGQEARLRCSPMKGHSHVYWYRQLPEEGLKFMVYLQKENIIDESGMPKERFSAEFPKEGPSILRIQQVVRGDSAAYFCASSPRAVQETQYFGPGTRLLVL.

The J gene is TRBJ1-2, the V gene TRBV30; TRBD1 is a possible D gene (5 bases). Germline V gene data show CDR1 as GTSNPN and CDR2 as SVGIG (reference sequence). This CDR3 region has 13 residues. Deletions cut 5 bases from V and 5 bases from J, with 15 bases between. The CDR3 DNA follows: TGTGCCTGGGACGGGGCCGGGGCGTATGGCTACACCTTC. Protein sequence: CAWDGAGAYGYTF.

This clonotype was seen many times. V is TRBV20-1 and J is TRBJ2-5, with 7 bases lining up with TRBD2. From germline, CDR1 is DFQATT and CDR2 SNEGSKA (reference sequence). V was pared by 6 bases and J by 5 bases, with 12 bases of the junction left unmatched. The CDR3 runs to 14 residues. The CDR3 DNA follows: TGCAGTGCCAAGGGAGCGGGATGGGGGGAGACCCAGTACTTC. Translated, it gives CSAKGAGWGETQYF.

This clonotype has ten or more counts. This chain connects TRBV6-2 or TRBV6-3 to TRBJ2-4; 9 nucleotides match TRBD2. Trimming removed 5 bases from V and 1 base from J; junction bases left unmatched: 9. CDR3 length: 17 residues. Germline V gene data show CDR1 as MNHEY and CDR2 as SVGEGT. Here the CDR3 reads CASSPLAGREAKNIQYF. CDR3 in DNA: TGTGCCAGCAGTCCTCTAGCGGGGCGGGAGGCCAAAAACATTCAGTACTTC.

This clonotype was counted many times. This chain uses TRBV14 with TRBJ2-5; D call uncertain. Trimming took 1 base from V and 1 from J, leaving 10 bases between them. This CDR3 comprises 15 residues. The V gene's germline CDR1 is SGHDN and CDR2 FVKESK. CDR3 DNA sequence: TGTGCCAGCAGCCAAGGGATGCACTTCCAAGAGACCCAGTACTTC. Translated: CASSQGMHFQETQYF. The entire variable domain, with the rest obtained from reference TRBV14 and TRBJ2-5, is as follows: EAGVTQFPSHSVIEKGQTVTLRCDPISGHDNLYWYRRVMGKEIKFLLHFVKESKQDESGMPNNRFLAERTGGTYSTLKVQPAELEDSGVYFCASSQGMHFQETQYFGPGTRLLVL.

This clonotype was picked up many times. The chain recombines TRBV7-3 with TRBJ1-1, with TRBD1 matching over 7 bases. The germline gives CDR1 SGHTA, CDR2 FQGTGA. The CDR3 spans 13 residues. Trimming took 5 bases from V and 5 from J; bases not matched to a gene: 5. The CDR3 DNA reads TGTGCCAGCAGCCAGGGGGGGGAGACTGAAGCTTTCTTT. It yields the protein CASSQGGETEAFF.

This clonotype was seen repeatedly, ten times or more. The chain couples TRBV12-3 or TRBV12-4 to TRBJ1-1; D possibly corresponds to TRBD1 (6 bases). V lost 5 bases and J 0 bases, leaving 22 bases between the germline ends. This CDR3 has 18 amino acids. CDR3 nucleotides: TGTGCCAGCAGTCCGGGGGGGGGCCAGGGAAGGGTGAACACTGAAGCTTTCTTT. This codes for CASSPGGGQGRVNTEAFF.

V gene TRBV6-1 combines with J gene TRBJ1-1; D remains ambiguous. The CDR3 has 14 residues. Germline assignment: CDR1 MNHNS and CDR2 SASEGT. V was shortened by 6 bases and J by 1 base, with 12 bases between the two germline ends. CDR3 loop: CASSTTQGNTEAFF. In DNA, the CDR3 is TGTGCCAGCAGCACCACCCAAGGGAACACTGAAGCTTTCTTT.

This clonotype appeared many times. This chain uses TRBV30 with TRBJ1-1; perhaps TRBD1 as D (5 bases). Germline-derived CDR1 and CDR2 are GTSNPN and SVGIG (reference sequence). The CDR3 is 13 residues long. Trimming left V 2 bases short and J 3 bases short, with 10 bases between. The CDR3 coding sequence is TGTGCCTGGAGTCGTCGGGGGGACACTGAAGCTTTCTTT. It translates to CAWSRRGDTEAFF.

This clonotype has a handful of counts. The rearrangement uses TRBV6-1 and TRBJ1-2; TRBD1 is a possible D gene (6 bases). The CDR3 is made up of 14 amino acids. V dropped 6 bases and J dropped 6 bases, with 17 bases sitting between them. Germline loops: CDR1 MNHNS, CDR2 SASEGT. CDR3 residues: CASSKTDRMNGYTF. The DNA for the CDR3 is TGTGCCAGCAGCAAAACTGACAGGATGAATGGCTACACCTTC.